These T cell receptor beta chains were read from a single sample in a study of T cell changes during pregnancy in multiple sclerosis. TCRdb's table, derived via immunoSEQ multiplex PCR, lists solely in-frame clones and lacks some. The repertoire holds more than 80,000 clones, about 90% seen once, with around 1.5% in the top ten. The input for sequencing was peripheral blood, taken after pregnancy. Every receptor here comes from a female donor with multiple sclerosis, enrolled in a pregnancy study. CDR3s include the opening cysteine and the closing phenylalanine or tryptophan. The D gene is left open where the match is weak. Only some rows state a clone size, as once, few, many or a class for expanded clones.

d_call j_call clone_size v_call cdr3_nt cdr3_aa
- TRBJ1-2 - TRBV29-1 TGCAGCGTCTACGGGGGGGCTGGATATGGCTACACCTTC CSVYGGAGYGYTF
TRBD1 TRBJ1-4 - TRBV6-1 TGTGCCAGCCCCCGGGACAGAGAGAATGAAAAACTGTTTTTT CASPRDRENEKLFF
TRBD2 TRBJ2-7 - TRBV6-5 TGTGCCAGCAGTTACGAATGGACTAGCGGCCCCTACGAGCAGTACTTC CASSYEWTSGPYEQYF
TRBD1 TRBJ1-3 - TRBV5-1 TGCGCCAGCAGCCTACCGGGACAGGGGAATGGAAACACCATATATTTT CASSLPGQGNGNTIYF
TRBD2 TRBJ2-7 - TRBV18 TGTGCCAGCTCACCCGCAGCCGGGACTAGCGTGTTCTACGAGCAGTACTTC CASSPAAGTSVFYEQYF
TRBD1 TRBJ2-7 - TRBV28 TGTGCCAGCAGTCACCCGGGACAGGGAACTGGCGAGCAGTACTTC CASSHPGQGTGEQYF
TRBD1 TRBJ1-2 - TRBV19 TGTGCCAGTAGGCGACAGGGAGATAACTATGGCTACACCTTC CASRRQGDNYGYTF
- TRBJ1-5 - TRBV4-1 TGCGCCAGCAGCCAAGTGAGCGAAAGTTGGGGCAATCAGCCCCAGCATTTT CASSQVSESWGNQPQHF
- TRBJ2-1 once TRBV9 TGTGCCAGCAGCCCGAGGGCAGGGAGGAAAGGGTCCCTAAGGAGCTCCTACAATGAGCAGTTCTTC CASSPRAGRKGSLRSSYNEQFF
- TRBJ1-2 - TRBV5-1 TGCGCCAGCTCAATAGGGGGTATTGACTATGGCTACACCTTC CASSIGGIDYGYTF
- TRBJ1-1 - TRBV2 TGTGCCAGCAGCTCGGGGGTGAGGGGGAACACTGAAGCTTTCTTT CASSSGVRGNTEAFF
- TRBJ1-1 few TRBV28 TGTGCCAGCAGGGCGACAGGGAACACTGAAGCTTTCTTT CASRATGNTEAFF
- TRBJ2-1 - TRBV19 TGTGCCAGTAGTCTTCCCCCAGTAAGCTCCTACAATGAGCAGTTCTTC CASSLPPVSSYNEQFF
TRBD1 TRBJ2-7 - TRBV14 TGTGCCAGCAGCCGCGGGACAGGGGACTCCTACGAGCAGTACTTC CASSRGTGDSYEQYF